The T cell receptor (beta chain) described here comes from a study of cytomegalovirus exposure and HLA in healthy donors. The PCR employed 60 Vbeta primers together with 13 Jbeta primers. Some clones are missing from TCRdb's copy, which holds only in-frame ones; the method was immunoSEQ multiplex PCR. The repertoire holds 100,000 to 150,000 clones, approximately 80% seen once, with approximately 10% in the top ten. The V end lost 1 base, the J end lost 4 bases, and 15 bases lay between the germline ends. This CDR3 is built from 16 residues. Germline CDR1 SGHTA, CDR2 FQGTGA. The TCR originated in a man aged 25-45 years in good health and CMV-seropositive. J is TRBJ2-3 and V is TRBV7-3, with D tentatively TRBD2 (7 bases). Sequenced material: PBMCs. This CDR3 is CASSLNGGGAADTQYF. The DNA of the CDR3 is TGTGCCAGCAGCTTAAATGGAGGGGGGGCCGCAGATACGCAGTATTTT.